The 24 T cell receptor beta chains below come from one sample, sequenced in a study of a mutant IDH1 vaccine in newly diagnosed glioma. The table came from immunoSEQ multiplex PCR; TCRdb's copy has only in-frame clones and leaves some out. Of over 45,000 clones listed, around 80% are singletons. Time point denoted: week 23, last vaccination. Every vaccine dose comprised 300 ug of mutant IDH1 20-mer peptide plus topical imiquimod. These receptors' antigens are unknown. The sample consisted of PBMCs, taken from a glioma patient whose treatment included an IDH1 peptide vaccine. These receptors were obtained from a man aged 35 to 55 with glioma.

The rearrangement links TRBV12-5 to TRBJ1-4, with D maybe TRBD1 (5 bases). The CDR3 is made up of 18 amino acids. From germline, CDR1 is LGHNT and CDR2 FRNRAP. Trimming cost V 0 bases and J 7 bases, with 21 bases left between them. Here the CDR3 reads CASGLVLPKDTQGEKLFF. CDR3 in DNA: TGTGCTAGTGGTTTGGTCCTACCGAAAGACACCCAGGGTGAAAAACTGTTTTTT.

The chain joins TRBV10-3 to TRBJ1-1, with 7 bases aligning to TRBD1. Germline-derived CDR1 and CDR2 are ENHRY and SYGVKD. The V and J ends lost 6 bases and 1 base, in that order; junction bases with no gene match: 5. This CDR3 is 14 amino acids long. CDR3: CAISSQGGNTEAFF. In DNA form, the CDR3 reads TGTGCCATCAGCTCTCAGGGGGGGAACACTGAAGCTTTCTTT.

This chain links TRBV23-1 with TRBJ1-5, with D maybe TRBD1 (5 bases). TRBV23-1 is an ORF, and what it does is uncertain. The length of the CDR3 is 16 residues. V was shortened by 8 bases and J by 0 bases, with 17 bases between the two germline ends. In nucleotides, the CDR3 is TGCGCCAGCGTCGGGGGGAGGGTCTATAGCAATCAGCCCCAGCATTTT. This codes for CASVGGRVYSNQPQHF.

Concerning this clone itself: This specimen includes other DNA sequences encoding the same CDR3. This chain's CDR3 is CASSREGSTDTQYF. In DNA form, the CDR3 reads TGTGCCAGCAGCAGGGAGGGTAGCACAGATACGCAGTATTTT. This chain uses TRBV7-9 with TRBJ2-3, with 7 bases that match TRBD2. The CDR3 covers 14 residues. CDR1 and CDR2 (germline): SEHNR, FQNEAQ (reference sequence). The trim removed 5 bases at V and 0 bases at J, leaving 2 bases unmatched. Together with reference TRBV7-9 and TRBJ2-3, the CDR3 gives the full variable domain: DTGVSQNPRHKITKRGQNVTFRCDPISEHNRLYWYRQTLGQGPEFLTYFQNEAQLEKSRLLSDRFSAERPKGSFSTLEIQRTEQGDSAMYLCASSREGSTDTQYFGPGTRLTVL.

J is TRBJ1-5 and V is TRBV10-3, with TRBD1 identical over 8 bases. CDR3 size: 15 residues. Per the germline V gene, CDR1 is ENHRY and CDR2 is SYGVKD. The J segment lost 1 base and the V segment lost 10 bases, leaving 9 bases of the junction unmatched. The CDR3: CATKDRAKSNQPQHF. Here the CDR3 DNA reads TGTGCCACGAAGGACAGGGCGAAGAGCAATCAGCCCCAGCATTTT.

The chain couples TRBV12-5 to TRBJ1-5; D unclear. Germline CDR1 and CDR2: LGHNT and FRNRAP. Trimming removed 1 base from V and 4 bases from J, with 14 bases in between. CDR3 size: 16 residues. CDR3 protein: CASGLGVIAKNQPQHF. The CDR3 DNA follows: TGTGCTAGTGGTTTGGGGGTGATCGCCAAGAATCAGCCCCAGCATTTT.

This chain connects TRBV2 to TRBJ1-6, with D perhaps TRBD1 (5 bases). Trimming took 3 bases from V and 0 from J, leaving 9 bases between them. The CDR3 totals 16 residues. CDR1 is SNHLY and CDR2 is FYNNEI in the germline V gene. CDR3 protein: CASSEGPSSYNSPLHF. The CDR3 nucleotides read TGTGCCAGCAGTGAGGGACCTAGCTCCTATAATTCACCCCTCCACTTT.

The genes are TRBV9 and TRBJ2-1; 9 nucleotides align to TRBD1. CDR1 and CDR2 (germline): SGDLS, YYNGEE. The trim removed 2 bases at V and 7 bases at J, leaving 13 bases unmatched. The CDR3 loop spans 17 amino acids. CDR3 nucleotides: TGTGCCAGCAGCGTCGGACAGGGGCAAGAGTGGGCGAATGAGCAGTTCTTC. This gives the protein CASSVGQGQEWANEQFF.

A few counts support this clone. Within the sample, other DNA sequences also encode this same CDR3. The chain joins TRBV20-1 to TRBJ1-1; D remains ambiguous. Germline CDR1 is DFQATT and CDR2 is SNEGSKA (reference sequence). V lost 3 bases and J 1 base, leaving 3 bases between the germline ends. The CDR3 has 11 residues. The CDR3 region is CSARENTEAFF. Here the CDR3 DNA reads TGCAGTGCTAGGGAGAACACTGAAGCTTTCTTT.

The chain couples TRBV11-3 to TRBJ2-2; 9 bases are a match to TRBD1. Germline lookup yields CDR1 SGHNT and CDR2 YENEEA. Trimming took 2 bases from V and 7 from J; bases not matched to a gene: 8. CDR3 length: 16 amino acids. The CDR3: CASSLSGTGHVGELFF. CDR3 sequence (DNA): TGTGCCAGCAGCTTATCCGGGACAGGGCATGTCGGGGAGCTGTTTTTT.

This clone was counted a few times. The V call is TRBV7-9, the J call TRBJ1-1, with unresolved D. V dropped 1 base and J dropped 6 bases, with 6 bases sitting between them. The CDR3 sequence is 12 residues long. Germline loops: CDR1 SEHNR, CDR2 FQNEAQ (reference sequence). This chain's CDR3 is CASSLVAAEAFF. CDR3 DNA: TGTGCCAGCAGCTTAGTTGCCGCTGAAGCTTTCTTT. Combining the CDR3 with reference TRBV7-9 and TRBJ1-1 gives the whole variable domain DTGVSQNPRHKITKRGQNVTFRCDPISEHNRLYWYRQTLGQGPEFLTYFQNEAQLEKSRLLSDRFSAERPKGSFSTLEIQRTEQGDSAMYLCASSLVAAEAFFGQGTRLTVV.

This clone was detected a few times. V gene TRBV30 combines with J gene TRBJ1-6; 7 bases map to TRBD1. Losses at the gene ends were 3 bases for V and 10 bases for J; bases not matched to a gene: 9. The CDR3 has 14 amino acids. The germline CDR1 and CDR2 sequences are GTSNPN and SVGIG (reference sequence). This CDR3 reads CAWRSGGGESPLHF. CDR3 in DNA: TGTGCCTGGAGATCAGGGGGTGGCGAATCACCCCTCCACTTT.

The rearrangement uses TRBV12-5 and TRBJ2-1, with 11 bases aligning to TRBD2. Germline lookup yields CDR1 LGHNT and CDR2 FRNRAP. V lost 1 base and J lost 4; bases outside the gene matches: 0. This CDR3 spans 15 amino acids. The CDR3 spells CASGLGTSGYNEQFF. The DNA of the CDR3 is TGTGCTAGTGGTTTGGGGACTAGCGGGTACAATGAGCAGTTCTTC.

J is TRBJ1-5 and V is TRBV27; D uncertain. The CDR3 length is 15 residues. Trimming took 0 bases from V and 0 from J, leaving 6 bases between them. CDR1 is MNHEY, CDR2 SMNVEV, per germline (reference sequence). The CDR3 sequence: CASSLSRSSNQPQHF. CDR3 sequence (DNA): TGTGCCAGCAGTTTATCCCGATCTAGCAATCAGCCCCAGCATTTT.

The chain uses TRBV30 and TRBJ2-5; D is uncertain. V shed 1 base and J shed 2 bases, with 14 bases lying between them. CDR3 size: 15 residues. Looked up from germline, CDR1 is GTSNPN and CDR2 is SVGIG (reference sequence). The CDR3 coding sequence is TGTGCCTGGAGTGACCAGGCCCCAATGCAAGAGACCCAGTACTTC. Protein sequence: CAWSDQAPMQETQYF. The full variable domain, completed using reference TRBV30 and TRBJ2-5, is SQTIHQWPATLVQPVGSPLSLECTVEGTSNPNLYWYRQAAGRGLQLLFYSVGIGQISSEVPQNLSASRPQDRQFILSSKKLLLSDSGFYLCAWSDQAPMQETQYFGPGTRLLVL.

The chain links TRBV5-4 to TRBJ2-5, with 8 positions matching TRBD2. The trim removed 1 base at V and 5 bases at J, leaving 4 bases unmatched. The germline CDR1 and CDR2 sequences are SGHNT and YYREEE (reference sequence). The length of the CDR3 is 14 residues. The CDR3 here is CASSLRGGAETQYF. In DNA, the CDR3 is TGTGCCAGCAGCTTGCGGGGGGGGGCGGAGACCCAGTACTTC.

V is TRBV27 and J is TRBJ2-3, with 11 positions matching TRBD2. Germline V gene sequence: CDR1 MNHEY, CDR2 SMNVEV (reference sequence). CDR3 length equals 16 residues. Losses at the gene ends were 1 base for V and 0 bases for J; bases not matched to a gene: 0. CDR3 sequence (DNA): TGTGCCAGCAGTTTATTAGCGGGGGGGAGCACAGATACGCAGTATTTT. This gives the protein CASSLLAGGSTDTQYF.

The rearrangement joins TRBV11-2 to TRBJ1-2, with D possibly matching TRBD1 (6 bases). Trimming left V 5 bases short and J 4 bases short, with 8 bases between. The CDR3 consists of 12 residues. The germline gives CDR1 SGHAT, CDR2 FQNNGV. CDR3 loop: CASSVGGYGYTF. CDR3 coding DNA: TGTGCCAGCAGCGTAGGGGGCTATGGCTACACCTTC.

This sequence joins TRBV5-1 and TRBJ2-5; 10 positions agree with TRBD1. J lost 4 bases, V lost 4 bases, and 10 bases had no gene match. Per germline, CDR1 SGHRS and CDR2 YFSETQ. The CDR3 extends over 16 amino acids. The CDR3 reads CASSPTTGGAAETQYF. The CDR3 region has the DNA TGCGCCAGCAGCCCGACGACAGGGGGCGCGGCAGAGACCCAGTACTTC. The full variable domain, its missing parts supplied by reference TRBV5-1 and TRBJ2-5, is KAGVTQTPRYLIKTRGQQVTLSCSPISGHRSVSWYQQTPGQGLQFLFEYFSETQRNKGNFPGRFSGRQFSNSRSEMNVSTLELGDSALYLCASSPTTGGAAETQYFGPGTRLLVL.

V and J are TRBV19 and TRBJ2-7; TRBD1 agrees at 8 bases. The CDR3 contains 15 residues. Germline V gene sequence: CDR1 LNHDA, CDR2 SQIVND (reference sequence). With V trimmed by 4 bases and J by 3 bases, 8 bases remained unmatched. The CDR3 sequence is CASSTLGTGLYEQYF. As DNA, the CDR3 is TGTGCCAGTAGTACCCTCGGGACAGGCCTCTACGAGCAGTACTTC.

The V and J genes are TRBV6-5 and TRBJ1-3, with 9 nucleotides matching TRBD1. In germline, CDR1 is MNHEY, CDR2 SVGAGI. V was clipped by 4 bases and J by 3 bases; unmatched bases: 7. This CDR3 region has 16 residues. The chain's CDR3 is CASSFTTGGSGNTIYF. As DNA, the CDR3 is TGTGCCAGCAGTTTCACGACAGGGGGTAGTGGAAACACCATATATTTT.

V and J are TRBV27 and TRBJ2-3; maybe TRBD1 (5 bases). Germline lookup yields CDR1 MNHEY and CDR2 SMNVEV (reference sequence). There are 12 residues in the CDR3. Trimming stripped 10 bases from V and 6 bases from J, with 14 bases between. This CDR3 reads CATQGSGDTQYF. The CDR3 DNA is TGTGCCACCCAGGGATCAGGGGATACGCAGTATTTT.

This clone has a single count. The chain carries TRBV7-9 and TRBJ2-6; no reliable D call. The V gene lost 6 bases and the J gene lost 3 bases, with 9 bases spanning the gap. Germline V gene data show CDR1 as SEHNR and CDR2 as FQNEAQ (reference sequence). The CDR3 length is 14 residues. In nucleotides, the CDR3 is TGTGCCAGCAGGCAGTACGGTGGGGCCAACGTCCTGACTTTC. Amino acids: CASRQYGGANVLTF.

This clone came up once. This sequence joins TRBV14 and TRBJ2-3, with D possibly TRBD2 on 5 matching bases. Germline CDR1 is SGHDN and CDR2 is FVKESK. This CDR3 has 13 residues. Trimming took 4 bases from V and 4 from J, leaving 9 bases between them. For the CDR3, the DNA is TGTGCCAGCAGCCGTCCCGGGGCAGATACGCAGTATTTT. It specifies CASSRPGADTQYF.